The clone carrying this T cell receptor (beta chain) was seen only a few times. The CDR3 length is 13 residues. Germline trimming cut 5 bases from V and 5 bases from J; bases unmatched to any gene: 3. The source of the sample is a study of blood T cells in healthy people across ages. Peripheral blood samples of 9 to 10 milliliters were drawn from each donor. Alongside a J-beta primer mix, a sample-barcoded 5' primer served in a second PCR lasting about 7 to 12 cycles. TCRdb re-called the 5' RACE reads with MiXCR, one entry per CDR3 protein. Counted here are roughly 1.5 million distinct CDR3 sequences, under 55% occurring once; the ten biggest clones make up around 4%.

The chain recombines TRBV12-3 or TRBV12-4 with TRBJ2-5; 9 bases align to TRBD1. Material for sequencing was blood. This receptor was obtained from a woman between 18 and 29 years old in good health. CDR3 DNA sequence: TGTGCCAGCAGTACAGGGGGCCGGGAGACCCAGTACTTC. Its translation: CASSTGGRETQYF.